These 22 T cell receptor beta chains were sequenced from one sample in a study of control samples from healthy donors and cancer patients. Generated by immunoSEQ multiplex PCR, the TCRdb table keeps only in-frame clones and is missing some. This table holds 60,000 to 75,000 clones, 65% to 85% found once. Sequenced: blood. These receptors all stem from a man aged 60 to 69 in good health.

This chain connects TRBV30 to TRBJ2-2; D is unresolved. The CDR3 totals 13 residues. V dropped 0 bases and J dropped 1 base, with 3 bases sitting between them. From germline, CDR1 is GTSNPN and CDR2 SVGIG (reference sequence). DNA for the CDR3: TGTGCCTGGAGTGTTATGAACACCGGGGAGCTGTTTTTT. It yields the protein CAWSVMNTGELFF.

The chain has TRBV19 and TRBJ1-5, with D perhaps matching TRBD1 (6 bases). The CDR3 spans 18 residues. Germline CDR1 is LNHDA and CDR2 is SQIVND (reference sequence). The V gene lost 5 bases and the J gene lost 0 bases, with 20 bases spanning the gap. The CDR3 nucleotides are TGTGCCAGTAGTTCCGACAGGAGCCTCGCTTATAGCAATCAGCCCCAGCATTTT. This codes for CASSSDRSLAYSNQPQHF.

The chain recombines TRBV2 with TRBJ2-7; D ambiguous. Per germline, CDR1 SNHLY and CDR2 FYNNEI. V lost 7 bases, J lost 4 bases, and 8 bases lay in between. This CDR3 spans 11 amino acids. Written as DNA, the CDR3 is TGTGCCAGCAACCTAGGTTACGAGCAGTACTTC. Translating gives CASNLGYEQYF. The whole variable domain, filled in from reference TRBV2 and TRBJ2-7, reads EPEVTQTPSHQVTQMGQEVILRCVPISNHLYFYWYRQILGQKVEFLVSFYNNEISEKSEIFDDQFSVERPDGSNFTLKIRSTKLEDSAMYFCASNLGYEQYFGPGTRLTVT.

This clone has just one count. The V and J genes are TRBV6-6 and TRBJ2-7, with D possibly TRBD2 on 6 matching bases. Per germline, CDR1 MNHNY and CDR2 SVGAGI (reference sequence). There are 11 residues in the CDR3. Trimming stripped 6 bases from V and 7 bases from J, with 10 bases between. In DNA form, the CDR3 reads TGTGCCAGCAGGCTCCGGGGGGAGCAGTACTTC. Translating gives CASRLRGEQYF.

The J gene is TRBJ2-2, the V gene TRBV18, with 10 bases aligning to TRBD1. Looked up from germline, CDR1 is KGHSH and CDR2 is LQKENI. CDR3 size: 16 residues. V shed 2 bases and J 5 bases; nucleotides not matched to a gene: 5. This chain's CDR3 is CASSPMTGGQTGELFF. CDR3 bases: TGTGCCAGCTCACCAATGACAGGGGGCCAGACCGGGGAGCTGTTTTTT.

The chain employs TRBV6-2 or TRBV6-3 and TRBJ2-7; 13 nucleotides align to TRBD2. CDR1 is MNHEY and CDR2 is SVGEGT in the germline V gene. V lost 0 bases to trimming and J lost 6 bases; unmatched junction nucleotides: 11. The CDR3 is made up of 18 amino acids. CDR3 DNA sequence: TGTGCCAGCAGTTACTCGAGATGGACTAGCGGGGGCGGGGGCGAGCAGTACTTC. Protein: CASSYSRWTSGGGGEQYF.

This chain connects TRBV27 to TRBJ1-5; possible D gene TRBD1, 5 bases. V lost 6 bases to trimming and J lost 4 bases, with 7 bases between them. This CDR3 is built from 12 residues. Germline CDR1 reads MNHEY; CDR2 reads SMNVEV (reference sequence). This CDR3 is CASRRGNQPQHF. The CDR3 region has the DNA TGTGCCAGCAGGAGGGGTAATCAGCCCCAGCATTTT.

This clone has just one count. The V gene is TRBV29-1, the J gene TRBJ1-6, with no clear D. Trimming pared 6 bases from V and 9 bases from J, leaving 12 bases between. Germline CDR1 and CDR2: SQVTM and ANQGSEA. This CDR3 contains 12 residues. The CDR3 is CSVREPGSPLHF. CDR3 nucleotide sequence: TGCAGCGTCCGTGAGCCTGGTTCACCCCTCCACTTT.

The V and J genes are TRBV6-2 or TRBV6-3 and TRBJ2-5; D may be TRBD2 (6 bases). The CDR3 spans 15 residues. V gave up 2 bases and J gave up 2 bases, with 12 bases separating them. Germline V gene sequence: CDR1 MNHEY, CDR2 SVGEGT. CDR3 region: CASSYPSDVQETQYF. DNA for the CDR3: TGTGCCAGCAGTTACCCTAGCGACGTACAAGAGACCCAGTACTTC.

This clone has only a few counts. The rearrangement links TRBV15 to TRBJ2-3, with D unclear. V gave up 1 base and J gave up 2 bases, with 1 base separating them. CDR3 length equals 12 residues. CDR1 and CDR2 (germline): LNHNV, YYDKDF (reference sequence). For the CDR3, the DNA is TGTGCCACCAGCAGAGTCACAGATACGCAGTATTTT. This codes for CATSRVTDTQYF. Together with reference TRBV15 and TRBJ2-3, the CDR3 gives the full variable domain: DAMVIQNPRYQVTQFGKPVTLSCSQTLNHNVMYWYQQKSSQAPKLLFHYYDKDFNNEADTPDNFQSRRPNTSFCFLDIRSPGLGDTAMYLCATSRVTDTQYFGPGTRLTVL.

This clone was counted between two and nine times. V is TRBV19 and J is TRBJ2-2, with no clear D. Trimming removed 1 base at V and 2 bases at J, with 5 bases between. Germline V gene lookup returns CDR1 LNHDA and CDR2 SQIVND (reference sequence). The CDR3 is 14 amino acids. The CDR3 sequence: CASSIGDNTGELFF. The CDR3 bases are TGTGCCAGTAGTATAGGGGATAACACCGGGGAGCTGTTTTTT.

The rearrangement links TRBV4-3 to TRBJ2-1; TRBD2 aligns across 7 bases. The CDR3 is 14 residues long. Germline trimming cut 0 bases from V and 7 bases from J; bases unmatched to any gene: 3. Germline loops: CDR1 LGHNA, CDR2 YSLEER. The CDR3 nucleotides read TGCGCCAGCAGCCAAGAATTACTAGCGAATGAGCAGTTCTTC. Protein: CASSQELLANEQFF.

The chain has TRBV2 and TRBJ1-1; perhaps TRBD1 as D (6 bases). Per the germline V gene, CDR1 is SNHLY and CDR2 is FYNNEI. This CDR3 has 16 residues. V was cut by 6 bases and J by 4 bases, with 21 bases left in between. CDR3 in amino acids: CASSPHDGGRPTEAFF. Written as DNA, the CDR3 is TGTGCCAGCAGCCCCCACGACGGGGGGCGTCCCACTGAAGCTTTCTTT.

The chain recombines TRBV19 with TRBJ1-5; D gene ambiguous. Germline assignment: CDR1 LNHDA and CDR2 SQIVND (reference sequence). This CDR3 contains 17 residues. Trimming shortened V by 6 bases and J by 0 bases, and 18 bases separated the two germline ends. CDR3 in amino acids: CASSPFWGRRSNQPQHF. CDR3 nucleotide sequence: TGTGCCAGTAGCCCCTTCTGGGGAAGGCGTAGCAATCAGCCCCAGCATTTT.

The chain combines TRBV30 with TRBJ2-2; 8 bases agree with TRBD1. CDR1 is GTSNPN, CDR2 SVGIG, per germline (reference sequence). This CDR3 is built from 16 residues. Losses at the gene ends were 3 bases for V and 5 bases for J; bases not matched to a gene: 11. The CDR3 DNA is TGTGCCTGGAGAAAAAATACAGGGGGATGGACCGGGGAGCTGTTTTTT. This gives the protein CAWRKNTGGWTGELFF.

The CDR3 protein is CASSTDRALYNEQFF. For the CDR3, the DNA is TGTGCCAGCAGCACGGACAGGGCACTCTACAATGAGCAGTTCTTC. The chain is built from TRBV2 and TRBJ2-1; TRBD1 agrees at 8 bases. The CDR3 length is 15 residues. V trimming: 6 bases; J trimming: 3 bases; junction bases outside the gene matches: 7. Germline CDR1 is SNHLY and CDR2 is FYNNEI.

The chain carries TRBV29-1 and TRBJ2-1, with 8 bases that match TRBD1. The CDR3 spans 14 residues. V was pared by 1 base and J by 7 bases, with 6 bases of the junction left unmatched. CDR1 SQVTM and CDR2 ANQGSEA come from the germline V gene. In DNA, the CDR3 is TGCAGCGTTGAAGCGACAGGGGCAGGTAATGAGCAGTTCTTC. Amino acid sequence: CSVEATGAGNEQFF.

The rearrangement joins TRBV6-6 to TRBJ2-7, with D possibly called TRBD1 or TRBD2 (7 bases each). Germline CDR1 MNHNY, CDR2 SVGAGI (reference sequence). V was trimmed by 0 bases and J by 7 bases, leaving 13 bases between them. CDR3 length: 14 residues. The CDR3, as DNA: TGTGCCAGCAGTTACTCGGGGACAGCGGGAGAGCAGTACTTC. Protein sequence: CASSYSGTAGEQYF.

J is TRBJ1-2 and V is TRBV28; unclear D gene. V shed 6 bases and J shed 2 bases, with 10 bases lying between them. The CDR3 runs to 13 residues. The germline CDR1 and CDR2 sequences are MDHEN and SYDVKM. CDR3 DNA sequence: TGTGCCAGCAGCCGGCGCGGGAACTATGGCTACACCTTC. Amino acids: CASSRRGNYGYTF.

This CDR3 reads CASSPGGGLGEQYF. The CDR3 DNA is TGTGCCAGCTCACCAGGAGGGGGGCTAGGTGAGCAGTACTTC. This chain links TRBV18 with TRBJ2-7; D could derive from TRBD1 or TRBD2 (6 bases each). V dropped 2 bases and J dropped 7 bases, with 15 bases sitting between them. From germline, CDR1 is KGHSH and CDR2 LQKENI. The CDR3 consists of 14 residues.

The CDR3 is CASSFLALGYEQYF. In DNA form, the CDR3 reads TGTGCCAGCAGCTTCTTAGCTTTAGGTTACGAGCAGTACTTC. This chain joins TRBV11-2 and TRBJ2-7; D remains ambiguous. The germline V gene has CDR1 SGHAT and CDR2 FQNNGV. The V and J ends lost 3 bases and 4 bases respectively, with 13 bases between them. The CDR3 runs 14 residues.

This chain joins TRBV28 and TRBJ2-7; perhaps TRBD1 as D (6 bases). Trimming removed 3 bases from V and 0 bases from J, with 12 bases in between. The germline gives CDR1 MDHEN, CDR2 SYDVKM. The CDR3 consists of 15 residues. DNA of the CDR3: TGTGCCAGCAGTTTCCGGGGACAACACTCCTACGAGCAGTACTTC. Its protein is CASSFRGQHSYEQYF.